This T cell receptor beta chain was recovered during a study of blood T cell repertoires in COVID-19. The overall study: The United States, Italy and Spain supplied acute and convalescent COVID-19 samples.

V lost 3 bases to trimming and J lost 5 bases; unmatched junction nucleotides: 5. This CDR3 contains 15 residues. In germline, CDR1 is MDHEN, CDR2 SYDVKM. The authors' processing: From reference gene primer amplification, estimates of nucleated cell counts were derived. Data came from immunoSEQ multiplex PCR; TCRdb stores just in-frame clones and leaves some out. That table furnishes V, J and clone size, whereas the DNA furnished D and trimming. The sample gives 97,000 or so clones, just under 95% of which show up once; less than 2% is in the top ten. This rearrangement joins TRBV28 to TRBJ2-3; 10 nucleotides align to TRBD1. The sample taken for sequencing was peripheral blood. The source of this sequence is a woman between 45 and 65 years old with COVID-19, enrolled during active disease. CDR3 coding DNA: TGTGCCAGCAGTTTGGCGGGACAGGGGCAAGATACGCAGTATTTT. Translation: CASSLAGQGQDTQYF.